The 29 T cell receptor beta chains given below trace back to one sample, sequenced in a study of blood T cell repertoires in COVID-19. TCRdb's copy holds only in-frame clones and misses some; the assay was immunoSEQ multiplex PCR. The data hold 200,000 or so clones, with about 80% observed a single time. Sequenced input: peripheral blood. The receptor source for this set is a man aged 30-40 years with active or convalescent COVID-19.

V usage is TRBV5-4 and J usage is TRBJ2-1; the match to TRBD2 covers 15 bases. The length of the CDR3 is 16 residues. Germline V gene sequence: CDR1 SGHNT, CDR2 YYREEE (reference sequence). J was trimmed by 6 bases and V by 6 bases; bases with no gene match: 7. As DNA, the CDR3 is TGTGCCAGCACAACCGGACTAGCGGGAGGGGGCAATGAGCAGTTCTTC. This translates into CASTTGLAGGGNEQFF.

This clone has more than one count but fewer than ten. DNA for the CDR3: TGCAGCGTTGGGAGCTCCCTCCTAGCGGTCTCCTACAATGAGCAGTTCTTC. Translating it yields CSVGSSLLAVSYNEQFF. The V and J genes are TRBV29-1 and TRBJ2-1, with 7 bases identical to TRBD2. J gave up 0 bases and V 4 bases, and 12 bases lay outside the gene matches. In germline, CDR1 is SQVTM, CDR2 ANQGSEA. The CDR3 consists of 17 residues.

This clone was observed a single time. The V call is TRBV15, the J call TRBJ2-7; TRBD1 matches 10 bases. Germline loops: CDR1 LNHNV, CDR2 YYDKDF (reference sequence). The CDR3 sequence is 15 residues long. Trimming removed 0 bases from V and 3 bases from J; junction bases left unmatched: 2. CDR3 DNA: TGTGCCACCAGCAGAGAGACAGGGGGCTACTACGAGCAGTACTTC. This codes for CATSRETGGYYEQYF.

CDR3 region: CATSDEYYGYTF. The CDR3 DNA is TGTGCCACCAGTGATGAGTACTATGGCTACACCTTC. The chain recombines TRBV24-1 with TRBJ1-2; D not resolved. The germline V gene has CDR1 KGHDR and CDR2 SFDVKD. Between the trimmed V and J ends, which lost 3 bases and 3 bases, there was a span of 4 bases. The CDR3 extends over 12 amino acids.

The CDR3 region is CASSRLAGYQETQYF. CDR3 sequence (DNA): TGTGCCAGCTCGAGACTAGCGGGCTACCAAGAGACCCAGTACTTC. The chain has TRBV6-5 and TRBJ2-5; 10 nucleotides agree with TRBD2. Germline CDR1 is MNHEY and CDR2 is SVGAGI. This CDR3 has 15 residues. V lost 8 bases to trimming and J lost 0 bases; unmatched junction nucleotides: 6.

The rearrangement links TRBV10-3 to TRBJ1-1, with D possibly being TRBD1 (6 bases). From germline, CDR1 is ENHRY and CDR2 SYGVKD. The CDR3 length is 14 residues. Trimming pared 9 bases from V and 3 bases from J, leaving 17 bases between. The CDR3 bases are TGTGCCATATCCCGGGGGGGGGCGGACACTGAAGCTTTCTTT. This codes for CAISRGGADTEAFF.

The V gene is TRBV25-1, the J gene TRBJ2-7; 7 bases agree with TRBD1. The length of the CDR3 is 15 residues. From germline, CDR1 is MGHDK and CDR2 SYGVNS. J lost 0 bases, V lost 3 bases, and 5 bases had no gene match. The CDR3 sequence is CASSDLTGSSYEQYF. The CDR3 DNA reads as TGTGCCAGCAGTGACCTGACAGGGAGCTCCTACGAGCAGTACTTC.

The chain carries TRBV13 and TRBJ2-5, with D possibly being TRBD1 (6 bases). The CDR3 contains 14 residues. Germline CDR1 is PRHDT and CDR2 is FYEKMQ (reference sequence). The V end lost 2 bases, the J end lost 3 bases, and 10 bases lay between the germline ends. For the CDR3, the DNA is TGTGCCAGCAGCTTACGCCGACAGGAAGAGACCCAGTACTTC. Protein: CASSLRRQEETQYF.

This rearrangement joins TRBV2 to TRBJ2-3; 12 bases map to TRBD2. CDR3 size: 15 residues. CDR1 and CDR2 (germline): SNHLY, FYNNEI. The V and J ends lost 6 bases and 4 bases, in that order; junction bases with no gene match: 5. The CDR3 sequence: CASRSSGGASDTQYF. CDR3 DNA: TGTGCCAGCAGGTCTAGCGGGGGGGCGTCAGATACGCAGTATTTT.

This rearrangement joins TRBV19 to TRBJ1-3, with D possibly being TRBD1 (6 bases). Trimming took off 4 bases at V and 9 bases at J, with 10 bases between the two ends. Germline V gene data show CDR1 as LNHDA and CDR2 as SQIVND (reference sequence). This CDR3 contains 12 residues. The CDR3 loop reads CASSTQGATIYF. The CDR3 DNA reads TGTGCCAGTAGTACACAGGGTGCCACCATATATTTT.

The CDR3 DNA sequence: TGTGCCAGCAGCTTTACTAGCGGGAGTTCAGATACGCAGTATTTT. Its translation: CASSFTSGSSDTQYF. The chain couples TRBV5-8 to TRBJ2-3, with TRBD2 identical over 11 bases. Germline assignment: CDR1 SGHTS and CDR2 YDEGEE. Trimming removed 2 bases from V and 4 bases from J; junction bases left unmatched: 3. The CDR3 has 15 amino acids.

This clone is a singleton in its sample. Other DNA sequences in the sample encode the same CDR3. V gene TRBV18 combines with J gene TRBJ1-2, with 7 bases aligning to TRBD1. The CDR3 consists of 14 residues. CDR1 is KGHSH and CDR2 is LQKENI in the germline V gene. Unmatched junction bases numbered 1, after V lost 1 base and J lost 2 bases. This CDR3 reads CASSPRDSNYGYTF. The CDR3 DNA reads as TGTGCCAGCTCACCACGGGACAGCAACTATGGCTACACCTTC. Filled out from reference TRBV18 and TRBJ1-2, the complete variable domain reads NAGVMQNPRHLVRRRGQEARLRCSPMKGHSHVYWYRQLPEEGLKFMVYLQKENIIDESGMPKERFSAEFPKEGPSILRIQQVVRGDSAAYFCASSPRDSNYGYTFGSGTRLTVV.

The V and J genes are TRBV9 and TRBJ2-5; weak D call: TRBD2 (6 bases). This CDR3 spans 15 amino acids. Trimming took 0 bases from V and 2 from J, leaving 11 bases between them. Looked up from germline, CDR1 is SGDLS and CDR2 is YYNGEE. For the CDR3, the DNA is TGTGCCAGCAGCGTAGCCGTAGGAGGGCAAGAGACCCAGTACTTC. Protein: CASSVAVGGQETQYF.

In this sample, this clone turned up a few times. This rearrangement joins TRBV15 to TRBJ1-5; 11 nucleotides align to TRBD1. The CDR3 totals 15 residues. With V trimmed by 4 bases and J by 11 bases, 10 bases remained unmatched. Germline CDR1 LNHNV, CDR2 YYDKDF (reference sequence). The chain's CDR3 is CATSNAGTGGEAQHF. CDR3 coding DNA: TGTGCCACCAGCAACGCCGGGACAGGGGGTGAGGCCCAGCATTTT. Full variable domain (rest looked up from reference TRBV15 and TRBJ1-5): DAMVIQNPRYQVTQFGKPVTLSCSQTLNHNVMYWYQQKSSQAPKLLFHYYDKDFNNEADTPDNFQSRRPNTSFCFLDIRSPGLGDTAMYLCATSNAGTGGEAQHFGDGTRLSIL.

The chain employs TRBV27 and TRBJ1-5; TRBD1 is a possible D gene (6 bases). Germline loops: CDR1 MNHEY, CDR2 SMNVEV (reference sequence). V lost 6 bases and J lost 0, with 12 bases in between. The CDR3 length is 15 residues. This chain's CDR3 is CASRRTDDSNQPQHF. Written as DNA, the CDR3 is TGTGCCAGCAGGAGGACAGACGATAGCAATCAGCCCCAGCATTTT.

The V call is TRBV5-1, the J call TRBJ2-2; possible D gene TRBD2, 6 bases. Germline values: CDR1 SGHRS, CDR2 YFSETQ. There are 15 residues in the CDR3. V was shortened by 3 bases and J by 1 base, with 10 bases between the two germline ends. The CDR3 region is CASSSVSGNTGELFF. The CDR3 nucleotides are TGCGCCAGCAGCTCGGTTAGCGGGAACACCGGGGAGCTGTTTTTT.

The V call is TRBV5-1, the J call TRBJ1-1, with a tentative D call TRBD1 (6 bases). The V gene lost 2 bases and the J gene lost 4 bases, with 18 bases spanning the gap. Germline CDR1 and CDR2: SGHRS and YFSETQ. CDR3 length: 16 amino acids. The CDR3 region has the DNA TGCGCCAGCAGCTTCGGGCAGTCAGGGGTAGGCACTGAAGCTTTCTTT. This encodes CASSFGQSGVGTEAFF.

The V call is TRBV3-1 (or the pseudogene TRBV3-2), the J call TRBJ1-2, with 9 positions matching TRBD1. CDR3 length equals 15 residues. The V gene's germline CDR1 is LGHDT and CDR2 YNNKEL (reference sequence). V was pared by 5 bases and J by 2 bases, with 6 bases of the junction left unmatched. The CDR3 nucleotides are TGTGCCAGCAGCGGTTGGGACAGGGAGAACTATGGCTACACCTTC. Amino acids: CASSGWDRENYGYTF.

The rearrangement uses TRBV6-4 and TRBJ1-1, with TRBD1 matching over 8 bases. The CDR3 sequence is 13 residues long. V dropped 5 bases and J dropped 3; count of bases not matched to a gene: 2. Germline V gene lookup returns CDR1 MRHNA and CDR2 SNTAGT. This CDR3 is CASSSTGDTEAFF. The CDR3 DNA reads TGTGCCAGCAGTTCGACAGGGGACACTGAAGCTTTCTTT.

V is TRBV5-1 and J is TRBJ1-1, with D maybe TRBD1 (6 bases). Germline CDR1 SGHRS, CDR2 YFSETQ. The CDR3 has 15 amino acids. Trimming took off 2 bases at V and 0 bases at J, with 11 bases between the two ends. The CDR3 nucleotides read TGCGCCAGCAGCTTCTCGGCAGGGGTGAACACTGAAGCTTTCTTT. It encodes CASSFSAGVNTEAFF.

The V call is TRBV28, the J call TRBJ2-7; D gene unclear. Germline V lookup: CDR1 MDHEN, CDR2 SYDVKM. Trimming removed 1 base at V and 7 bases at J, with 17 bases between. The CDR3 length is 15 residues. The chain's CDR3 is CASSLYLSPKREQYF. The CDR3 region has the DNA TGTGCCAGCAGTTTATATCTCTCCCCGAAACGGGAGCAGTACTTC.

V and J are TRBV6-2 or TRBV6-3 and TRBJ2-1, with D perhaps TRBD2 (5 bases). This CDR3 contains 14 residues. Trimming left V 2 bases short and J 9 bases short, with 14 bases between. Germline V gives CDR1 MNHEY, CDR2 SVGEGT. The CDR3 DNA follows: TGTGCCAGCAGTTACCGTAATTCGGGGTTTGAGCAGTTCTTC. It specifies CASSYRNSGFEQFF.

The chain uses TRBV5-4 and TRBJ2-3; TRBD2 agrees at 7 bases. J lost 0 bases, V lost 2 bases, and 3 bases had no gene match. The CDR3 consists of 15 residues. Germline-derived CDR1 and CDR2 are SGHNT and YYREEE (reference sequence). CDR3 loop: CASSLAGLSTDTQYF. CDR3 bases: TGTGCCAGCAGCTTAGCGGGACTTAGCACAGATACGCAGTATTTT.

V is TRBV9 and J is TRBJ2-7; no clear D. The V and J ends lost 4 bases and 0 bases respectively, with 11 bases between them. The CDR3 covers 14 residues. The germline V gene has CDR1 SGDLS and CDR2 YYNGEE. The CDR3 DNA is TGTGCCAGCAGCCCCAGGCCTGACTCCTACGAGCAGTACTTC. It codes for CASSPRPDSYEQYF.

The V gene is TRBV2, the J gene TRBJ1-4, with D unresolved. Germline CDR1 reads SNHLY; CDR2 reads FYNNEI. The CDR3 spans 13 residues. V shed 6 bases and J shed 2 bases, with 7 bases lying between them. Here the CDR3 DNA reads TGTGCCAGCAGCACTCGGACTAATGAAAAACTGTTTTTT. Protein: CASSTRTNEKLFF.

The chain carries TRBV7-2 and TRBJ1-1; tentative D call: TRBD1 (5 bases). Germline CDR1 reads SGHTA; CDR2 reads FQGNSA. V was pared by 8 bases and J by 1 base, with 11 bases between. This CDR3 spans 13 amino acids. CDR3 DNA sequence: TGTGCCAGCCGCGGGGGTACGAACACTGAAGCTTTCTTT. Its translation: CASRGGTNTEAFF.

V gene TRBV18 combines with J gene TRBJ1-2, with D unresolved. The length of the CDR3 is 13 residues. The V and J ends lost 5 bases and 1 base respectively, with 8 bases between them. CDR1 is KGHSH and CDR2 is LQKENI in the germline V gene. The DNA for the CDR3 is TGTGCCAGCTCAGAGGCAGATAACTATGGCTACACCTTC. As protein: CASSEADNYGYTF.

The chain is built from TRBV5-1 and TRBJ2-5; 9 bases match TRBD2. V shed 5 bases and J 5 bases; nucleotides not matched to a gene: 10. The CDR3 sequence is 15 residues long. From germline, CDR1 is SGHRS and CDR2 YFSETQ. CDR3 nucleotides: TGCGCCAGCAGGCGCCTAGCGGGGTCGGGGGAGACCCAGTACTTC. Amino acids: CASRRLAGSGETQYF.

V usage is TRBV7-9 and J usage is TRBJ1-2; D uncertain. V lost 0 bases and J 6 bases, leaving 8 bases between the germline ends. Per germline, CDR1 SEHNR and CDR2 FQNEAQ (reference sequence). This CDR3 comprises 13 residues. CDR3 DNA sequence: TGTGCCAGCAGCTTAGCAACTCCCAATGGCTACACCTTC. Translated: CASSLATPNGYTF. Variable domain in full (rest from reference TRBV7-9 and TRBJ1-2): DTGVSQNPRHKITKRGQNVTFRCDPISEHNRLYWYRQTLGQGPEFLTYFQNEAQLEKSRLLSDRFSAERPKGSFSTLEIQRTEQGDSAMYLCASSLATPNGYTFGSGTRLTVV.